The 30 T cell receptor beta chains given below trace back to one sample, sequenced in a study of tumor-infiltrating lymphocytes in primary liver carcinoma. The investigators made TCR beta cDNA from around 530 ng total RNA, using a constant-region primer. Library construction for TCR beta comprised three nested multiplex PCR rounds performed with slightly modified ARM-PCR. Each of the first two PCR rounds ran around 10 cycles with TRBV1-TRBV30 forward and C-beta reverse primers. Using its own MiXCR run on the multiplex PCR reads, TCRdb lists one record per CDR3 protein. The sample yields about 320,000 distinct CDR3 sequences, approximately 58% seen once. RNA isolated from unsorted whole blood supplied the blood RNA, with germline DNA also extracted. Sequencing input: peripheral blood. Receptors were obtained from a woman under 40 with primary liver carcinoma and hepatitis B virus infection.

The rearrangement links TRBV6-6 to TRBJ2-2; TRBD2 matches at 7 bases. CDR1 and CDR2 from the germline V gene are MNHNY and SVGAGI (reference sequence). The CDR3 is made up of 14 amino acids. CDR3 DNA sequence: TGTGCTACCGTCGGGGGGACGGGGACCGGGGAGCTGTTTTTT. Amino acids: CATVGGTGTGELFF.

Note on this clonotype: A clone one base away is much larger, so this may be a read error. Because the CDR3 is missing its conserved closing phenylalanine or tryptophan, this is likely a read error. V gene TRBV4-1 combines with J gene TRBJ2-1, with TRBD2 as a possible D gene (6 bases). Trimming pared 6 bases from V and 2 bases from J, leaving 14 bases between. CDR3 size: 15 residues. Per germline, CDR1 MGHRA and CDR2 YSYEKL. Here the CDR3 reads CASSLSGGTYNEQFL. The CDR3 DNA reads TGCGCCAGCAGTCTGTCCGGGGGAACCTACAATGAGCAGTTCCTC.

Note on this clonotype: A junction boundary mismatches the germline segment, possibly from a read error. The CDR3 here is CASSQRQGTYEHYF. Written as DNA, the CDR3 is TGTGCCAGCAGCCAACGACAGGGAACCTACGAGCACTACTTC. The rearrangement joins TRBV11-1 to TRBJ2-7; 7 bases align to TRBD1. The length of the CDR3 is 14 residues. Germline-derived CDR1 and CDR2 are SGHAT and FQDESV (reference sequence).

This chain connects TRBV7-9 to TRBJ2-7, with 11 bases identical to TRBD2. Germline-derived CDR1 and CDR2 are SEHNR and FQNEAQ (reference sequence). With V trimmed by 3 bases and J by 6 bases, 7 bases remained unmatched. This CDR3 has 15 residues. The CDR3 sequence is CASSLMTSGIGEQYF. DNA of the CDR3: TGTGCCAGCAGCTTGATGACTAGCGGGATCGGCGAGCAGTACTTC. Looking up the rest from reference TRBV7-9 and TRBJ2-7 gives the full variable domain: DTGVSQNPRHKITKRGQNVTFRCDPISEHNRLYWYRQTLGQGPEFLTYFQNEAQLEKSRLLSDRFSAERPKGSFSTLEIQRTEQGDSAMYLCASSLMTSGIGEQYFGPGTRLTVT.

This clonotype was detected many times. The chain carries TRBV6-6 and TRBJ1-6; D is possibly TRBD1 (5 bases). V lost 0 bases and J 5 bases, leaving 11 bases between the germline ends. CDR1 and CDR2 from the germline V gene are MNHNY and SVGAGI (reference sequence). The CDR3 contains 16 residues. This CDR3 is CASSYSGGADNSPLHF. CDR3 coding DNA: TGTGCCAGCAGTTACTCAGGAGGGGCGGATAATTCACCCCTCCACTTT.

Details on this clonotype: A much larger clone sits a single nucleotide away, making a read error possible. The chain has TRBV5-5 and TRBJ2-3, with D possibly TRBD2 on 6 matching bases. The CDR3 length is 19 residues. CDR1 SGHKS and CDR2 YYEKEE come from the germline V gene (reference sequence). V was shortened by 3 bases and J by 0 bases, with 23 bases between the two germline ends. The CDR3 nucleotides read TGTGCCAGCAGCTCTCCCCTGGGGACTGAAGCTTCTAGCACAGATACGCAGTATTTT. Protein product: CASSSPLGTEASSTDTQYF.

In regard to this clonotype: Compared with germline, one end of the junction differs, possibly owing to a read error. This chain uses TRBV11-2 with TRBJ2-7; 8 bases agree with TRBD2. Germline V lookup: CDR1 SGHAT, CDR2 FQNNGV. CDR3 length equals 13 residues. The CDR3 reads CASSPPGGHEEYF. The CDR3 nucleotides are TGTGCCAGCAGCCCCCCGGGGGGGCACGAGGAGTACTTC.

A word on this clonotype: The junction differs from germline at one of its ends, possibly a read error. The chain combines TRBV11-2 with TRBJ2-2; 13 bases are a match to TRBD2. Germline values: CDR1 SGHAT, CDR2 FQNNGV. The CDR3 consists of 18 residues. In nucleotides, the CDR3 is TGTGCCAGCAGCTTAAGACTAGCGGGGGGATCGAACACCGGGGAGTTGTTTTTT. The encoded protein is CASSLRLAGGSNTGELFF.

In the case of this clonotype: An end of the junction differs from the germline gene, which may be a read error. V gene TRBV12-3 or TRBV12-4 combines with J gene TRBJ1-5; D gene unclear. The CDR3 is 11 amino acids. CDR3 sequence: CASSLNRPQHF. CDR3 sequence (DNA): TGTGCCAGTAGTTTGAATCGGCCCCAGCATTTT.

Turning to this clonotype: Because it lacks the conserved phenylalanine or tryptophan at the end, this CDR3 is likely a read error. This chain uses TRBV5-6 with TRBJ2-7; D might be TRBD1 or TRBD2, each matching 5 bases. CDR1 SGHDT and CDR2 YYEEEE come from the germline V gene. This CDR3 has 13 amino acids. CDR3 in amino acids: CASSLRGPYEQYY. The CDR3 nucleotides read TGTGCCAGTAGCTTGAGGGGACCGTACGAGCAGTACTAC.

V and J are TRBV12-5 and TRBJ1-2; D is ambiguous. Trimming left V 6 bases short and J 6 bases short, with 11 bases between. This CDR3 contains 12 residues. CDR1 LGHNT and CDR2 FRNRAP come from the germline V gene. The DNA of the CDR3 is TGTGCTAGTGGAATCTCGGGCCATGGCTACACCTTC. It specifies CASGISGHGYTF.

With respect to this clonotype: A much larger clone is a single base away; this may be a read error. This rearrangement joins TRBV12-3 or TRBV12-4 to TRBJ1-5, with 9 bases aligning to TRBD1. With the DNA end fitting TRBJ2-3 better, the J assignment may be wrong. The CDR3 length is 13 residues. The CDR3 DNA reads TGTGCCAGCAGTTTTACAGGGGGCCAGCCCCAGTATTTT. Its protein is CASSFTGGQPQYF.

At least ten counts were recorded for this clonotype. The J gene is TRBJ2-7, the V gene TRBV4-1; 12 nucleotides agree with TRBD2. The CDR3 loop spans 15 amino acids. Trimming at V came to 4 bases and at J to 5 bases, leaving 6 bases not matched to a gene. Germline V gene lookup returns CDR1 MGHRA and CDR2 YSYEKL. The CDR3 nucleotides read TGCGCCAGCAGCCCCAGACTAGCGGGAGCCCACGAGCAGTACTTC. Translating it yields CASSPRLAGAHEQYF.

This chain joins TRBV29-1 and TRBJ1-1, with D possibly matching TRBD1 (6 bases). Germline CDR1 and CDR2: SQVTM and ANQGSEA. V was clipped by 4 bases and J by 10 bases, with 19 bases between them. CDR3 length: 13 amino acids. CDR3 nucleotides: TGCAGCGTTGGAGGGGGGGCGAAGGGCCGAGCTTTCTTT. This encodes CSVGGGAKGRAFF. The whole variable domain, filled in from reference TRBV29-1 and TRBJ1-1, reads SAVISQKPSRDICQRGTSLTIQCQVDSQVTMMFWYRQQPGQSLTLIATANQGSEATYESGFVIDKFPISRPNLTFSTLTVSNMSPEDSSIYLCSVGGGAKGRAFFGQGTRLTVV.

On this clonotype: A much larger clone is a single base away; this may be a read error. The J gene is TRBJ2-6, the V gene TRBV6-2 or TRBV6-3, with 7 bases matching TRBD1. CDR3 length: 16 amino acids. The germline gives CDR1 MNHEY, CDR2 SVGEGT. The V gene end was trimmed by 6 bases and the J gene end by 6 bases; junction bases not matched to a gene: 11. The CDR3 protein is CASRRQGGSEANVLTF. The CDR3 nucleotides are TGTGCCAGCAGGAGACAGGGTGGGTCGGAGGCCAACGTCCTGACTTTC.

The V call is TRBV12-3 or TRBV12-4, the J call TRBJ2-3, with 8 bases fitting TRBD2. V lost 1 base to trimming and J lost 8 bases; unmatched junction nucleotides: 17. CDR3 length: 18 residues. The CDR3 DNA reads TGTGCCAGCAGTTTAGTTGGTGGCGGGAGGCTGGGTCGAGGTACGCAGTATTTT. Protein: CASSLVGGGRLGRGTQYF.

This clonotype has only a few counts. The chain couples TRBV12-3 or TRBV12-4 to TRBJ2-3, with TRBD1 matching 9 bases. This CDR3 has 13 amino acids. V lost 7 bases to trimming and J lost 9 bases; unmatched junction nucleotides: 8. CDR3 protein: CASIPGTGMTQYF. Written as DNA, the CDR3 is TGTGCCAGCATTCCCGGGACAGGGATGACGCAGTATTTT.

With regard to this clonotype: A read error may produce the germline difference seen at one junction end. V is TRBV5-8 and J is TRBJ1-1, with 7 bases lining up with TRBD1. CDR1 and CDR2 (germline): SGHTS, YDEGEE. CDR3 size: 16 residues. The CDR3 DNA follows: TGTGTCAGCAGCTCGGCTAACCTGGGACAGTCGGCTGAAGCTTTCTTT. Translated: CVSSSANLGQSAEAFF.

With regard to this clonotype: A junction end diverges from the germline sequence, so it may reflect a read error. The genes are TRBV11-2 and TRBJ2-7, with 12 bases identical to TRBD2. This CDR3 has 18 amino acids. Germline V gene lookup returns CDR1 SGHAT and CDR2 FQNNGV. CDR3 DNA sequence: TGTGCCTGCAGTTTAGATATGAGGACTAGCGGGGAGCCTTACGAGCAGTACTTC. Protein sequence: CACSLDMRTSGEPYEQYF.

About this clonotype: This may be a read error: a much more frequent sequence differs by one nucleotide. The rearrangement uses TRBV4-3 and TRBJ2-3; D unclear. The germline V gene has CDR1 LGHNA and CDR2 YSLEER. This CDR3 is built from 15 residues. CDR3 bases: TGCGCCATCAGCCCGACCTATTTGAGCGCAGATACGCAGTATTTT. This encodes CAISPTYLSADTQYF.

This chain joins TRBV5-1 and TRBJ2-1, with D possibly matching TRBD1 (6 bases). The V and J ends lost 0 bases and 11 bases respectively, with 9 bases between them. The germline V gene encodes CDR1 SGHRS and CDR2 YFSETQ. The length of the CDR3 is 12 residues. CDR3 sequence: CASSLARDKQFF. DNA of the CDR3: TGCGCCAGCAGCTTGGCTCGGGACAAGCAGTTCTTC.

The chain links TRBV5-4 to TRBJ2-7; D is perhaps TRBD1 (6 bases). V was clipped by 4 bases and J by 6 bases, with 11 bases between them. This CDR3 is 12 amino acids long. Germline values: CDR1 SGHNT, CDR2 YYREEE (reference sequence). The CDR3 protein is CASSQTGIEQYF. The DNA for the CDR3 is TGTGCCAGCAGCCAGACAGGCATCGAGCAGTACTTC.

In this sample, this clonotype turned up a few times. CDR3 nucleotides: TGTGCCAGCAGCTTGGACGGGCCCTCCTACAATGAGCAGTTCTTC. The encoded protein is CASSLDGPSYNEQFF. The rearrangement links TRBV5-4 to TRBJ2-1; D gene ambiguous. CDR3 length equals 15 residues. V lost 0 bases, J lost 0 bases, and 7 bases lay in between. Germline V CDR1 and CDR2: SGHNT, YYREEE (reference sequence).

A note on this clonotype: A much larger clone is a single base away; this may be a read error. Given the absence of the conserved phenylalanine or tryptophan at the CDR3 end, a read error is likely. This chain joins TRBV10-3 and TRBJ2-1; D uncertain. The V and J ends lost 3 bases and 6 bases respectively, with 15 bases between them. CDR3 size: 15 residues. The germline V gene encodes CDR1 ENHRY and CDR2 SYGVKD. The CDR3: CAISDRAAAGNEQFL. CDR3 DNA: TGTGCCATCAGTGATAGGGCGGCCGCCGGCAATGAGCAGTTCTTA.

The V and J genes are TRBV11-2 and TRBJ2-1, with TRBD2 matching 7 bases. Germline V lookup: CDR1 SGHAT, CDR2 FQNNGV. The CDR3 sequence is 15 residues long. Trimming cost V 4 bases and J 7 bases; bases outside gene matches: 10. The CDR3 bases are TGTGCCAGCAGCTCTCAAGCGGGATGGTGGAATGAGCAGTTCTTC. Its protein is CASSSQAGWWNEQFF.

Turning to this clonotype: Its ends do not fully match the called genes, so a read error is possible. For the CDR3, the DNA is TGCAGCGTCACCGGACAGCCGGCAAGAGAGACTCAGTACTTC. This translates into CSVTGQPARETQYF. This chain uses TRBV29-1 with TRBJ2-5; possibly TRBD1 for D (6 bases). CDR1 is SQVTM and CDR2 is ANQGSEA in the germline V gene. This CDR3 has 14 residues.

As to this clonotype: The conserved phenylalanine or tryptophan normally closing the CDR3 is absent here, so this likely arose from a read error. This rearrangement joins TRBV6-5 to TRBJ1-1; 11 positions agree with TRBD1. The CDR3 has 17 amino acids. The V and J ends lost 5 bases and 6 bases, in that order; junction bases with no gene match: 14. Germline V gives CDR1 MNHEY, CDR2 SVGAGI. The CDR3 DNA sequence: TGTGCCAGCAGTCTTAGATTGGGACAGGGGGAGATCGCTGAAGCTTTCCTT. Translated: CASSLRLGQGEIAEAFL.

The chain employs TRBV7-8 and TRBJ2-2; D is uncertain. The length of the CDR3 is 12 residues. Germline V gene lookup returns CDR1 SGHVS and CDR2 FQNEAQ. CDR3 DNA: TGTGAAGCGAATGTCTTCACCGGGGAGCTGTTTTTT. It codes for CEANVFTGELFF.

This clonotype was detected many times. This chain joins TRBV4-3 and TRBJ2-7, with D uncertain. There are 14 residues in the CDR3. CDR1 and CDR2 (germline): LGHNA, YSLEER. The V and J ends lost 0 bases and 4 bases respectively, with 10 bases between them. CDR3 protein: CASSQDLGGYEQYF. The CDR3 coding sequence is TGCGCCAGCAGCCAAGATCTGGGCGGATACGAGCAGTACTTC.

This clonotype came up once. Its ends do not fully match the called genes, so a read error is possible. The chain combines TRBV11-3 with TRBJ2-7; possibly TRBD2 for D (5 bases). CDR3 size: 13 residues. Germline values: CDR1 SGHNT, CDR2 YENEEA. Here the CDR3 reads CTSSLGGNNEQYF. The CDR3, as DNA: TGTACCAGCAGCCTAGGAGGAAACAATGAGCAGTACTTC. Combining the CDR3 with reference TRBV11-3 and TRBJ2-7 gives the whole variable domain EAGVVQSPRYKIIEKKQPVAFWCNPISGHNTLYWYLQNLGQGPELLIRYENEEAVDDSQLPKDRFSAERLKGVDSTLKIQPAELGDSAVYLCTSSLGGNNEQYFGPGTRLTVT.